This T cell receptor (beta chain) was identified during a study of T cell repertoires in cytomegalovirus infection. About the study: Indications came from public TCR beta signatures; they pointed to CMV infection and to a matching HLA type.

This clonotype was counted only a few times. Its antigen is as yet unknown. CDR1 MGHRA and CDR2 YSYEKL come from the germline V gene. The CDR3 is 18 amino acids. V lost 1 base, J lost 4 bases, and 15 bases stayed unmatched. Study-wide points: Dominating the ex vivo response were HLA-C-restricted CMV-specific TCR beta clonotypes. Frequencies of public TCR beta families were cumulated, and this identified carriers of CMV plus the relevant HLA.

TCRdb reprocessed the reads with MiXCR, giving one entry per CDR3 protein. The sample comprises roughly 150,000 distinct CDR3 sequences, around 20% of which are singletons, and over 9.5% rests with the top ten. The chain couples TRBV4-1 to TRBJ1-2; 7 bases map to TRBD1. Sequenced input: PBMCs. This clonotype originated in a human donor in good health (CMV status not recorded). Some clones in this sample may be carry-over from other donors' samples. The CDR3 region has the DNA TGCGCCAGCAGCCAAGTGACGTTCCGAAGGGGGCTGAGCTATGGCTACACCTTC. Translating it yields CASSQVTFRRGLSYGYTF.